The 20 T cell receptor beta chains listed next were all sequenced from one sample in a study of blood T cell repertoires in COVID-19. Repertoires were generated with immunoSEQ multiplex PCR, while TCRdb's copy carries only in-frame clones and drops some. The sample shows around 99,000 clones, just over 90% of them seen only once. The material sequenced was peripheral blood. The source of these receptors is a man aged 45-65 years with acute or convalescent COVID-19.

The chain couples TRBV7-6 to TRBJ2-2; maybe TRBD1 (6 bases). The length of the CDR3 is 13 residues. Germline lookup yields CDR1 SGHVS and CDR2 FNYEAQ. V was clipped by 4 bases and J by 6 bases, with 9 bases between them. CDR3 region: CASSSNRAGELFF. The CDR3 DNA is TGTGCCAGCAGCTCAAACAGGGCCGGGGAGCTGTTTTTT.

The CDR3 sequence is CASSLVPGGEKETQYF. In DNA form, the CDR3 reads TGTGCCAGCAGCTTAGTTCCAGGGGGCGAAAAAGAGACCCAGTACTTC. The rearrangement uses TRBV7-9 and TRBJ2-5, with 8 bases that match TRBD1. V lost 1 base, J lost 3 bases, and 7 bases stayed unmatched. Looked up from germline, CDR1 is SEHNR and CDR2 is FQNEAQ (reference sequence). The CDR3 runs to 16 residues.

The J gene is TRBJ2-1, the V gene TRBV20-1; a possible D gene is TRBD2 (6 bases). This CDR3 contains 11 residues. Per germline, CDR1 DFQATT and CDR2 SNEGSKA (reference sequence). With 3 bases removed from V and 9 bases from J, the gap between germline ends came to 9 bases. Here the CDR3 reads CSASWGVEQFF. The CDR3 DNA reads as TGCAGTGCTAGTTGGGGGGTTGAGCAGTTCTTC.

This clone was counted a single time. The chain joins TRBV5-6 to TRBJ2-5, with TRBD2 identical over 8 bases. With V trimmed by 4 bases and J by 5 bases, 10 bases remained unmatched. The CDR3 has 15 amino acids. CDR1 SGHDT and CDR2 YYEEEE come from the germline V gene. CDR3 DNA: TGTGCCAGCAGCCCCCTGGGAGCGGGAGTGGAGACCCAGTACTTC. Its translation is CASSPLGAGVETQYF.

This clone was detected a few times. The chain recombines TRBV5-5 with TRBJ2-3; 7 bases are a match to TRBD2. This CDR3 has 14 residues. Germline V gene data show CDR1 as SGHKS and CDR2 as YYEKEE (reference sequence). V was pared by 0 bases and J by 6 bases, with 4 bases of the junction left unmatched. The CDR3 region has the DNA TGTGCCAGCAGCTTGGGGTCCGGGGGGGATACGCAGTATTTT. This sequence encodes CASSLGSGGDTQYF.

The chain uses TRBV5-1 and TRBJ2-7; no firm D call. In germline, CDR1 is SGHRS, CDR2 YFSETQ. V was shortened by 2 bases and J by 5 bases, with 8 bases between the two germline ends. The CDR3 has 12 residues. The CDR3 DNA follows: TGCGCCAGCAGCTTTCCTTCGGACGAGCAGTACTTC. Translation gives CASSFPSDEQYF.

The chain has TRBV4-2 and TRBJ2-1; 8 nucleotides agree with TRBD2. Looked up from germline, CDR1 is LGHNA and CDR2 is YNFKEQ. V lost 1 base to trimming and J lost 5 bases; unmatched junction nucleotides: 4. CDR3 length equals 15 residues. The CDR3 DNA reads as TGTGCCAGCAGCCAAGCTAGCGGGCTACACAATGAGCAGTTCTTC. Its translation: CASSQASGLHNEQFF.

This chain uses TRBV2 with TRBJ2-3; the D gene is possibly TRBD2 (6 bases). The CDR3 contains 13 residues. Germline V gives CDR1 SNHLY, CDR2 FYNNEI. V lost 7 bases and J lost 2, with 10 bases in between. The CDR3 is CASNGRDTDTQYF. The CDR3 nucleotides read TGTGCCAGCAACGGGAGAGACACAGATACGCAGTATTTT.

The gene calls are TRBV6-5 and TRBJ1-1, with D possibly matching TRBD1 (5 bases). From germline, CDR1 is MNHEY and CDR2 SVGAGI. V was trimmed by 7 bases and J by 6 bases, leaving 12 bases between them. The CDR3 is 12 residues long. The CDR3, as DNA: TGTGCCAGCACCCTCCGGGGGTCTGAAGCTTTCTTT. Translation: CASTLRGSEAFF.

The chain uses TRBV9 and TRBJ2-7, with 9 bases fitting TRBD1. J was trimmed by 5 bases and V by 0 bases; bases with no gene match: 6. The CDR3 consists of 15 residues. Germline assignment: CDR1 SGDLS and CDR2 YYNGEE. CDR3 loop: CASSVGGTGFHEQYF. The CDR3 DNA reads TGTGCCAGCAGCGTAGGGGGGACAGGGTTCCACGAGCAGTACTTC.

V is TRBV10-2 and J is TRBJ2-7, with D possibly matching TRBD1 (5 bases). CDR3 length: 16 amino acids. Trimming cost V 1 base and J 1 base, with 14 bases left between them. CDR1 is WSHSY and CDR2 is SAAADI in the germline V gene. CDR3 in DNA: TGCGCCAGCAGTGAGTACAGGACCCAGCAGTCCTACGAGCAGTACTTC. Translating it yields CASSEYRTQQSYEQYF.

This rearrangement joins TRBV3-1 (or the pseudogene TRBV3-2) to TRBJ1-3; D may be TRBD1 (5 bases). This CDR3 has 16 residues. The germline gives CDR1 LGHDT, CDR2 YNNKEL (reference sequence). The V and J ends lost 1 base and 0 bases respectively, with 10 bases between them. CDR3 in amino acids: CASSQGGESSGNTIYF. CDR3 bases: TGTGCCAGCAGCCAAGGGGGGGAGAGCTCTGGAAACACCATATATTTT.

This chain connects TRBV18 to TRBJ2-2, with 11 bases that match TRBD2. V lost 3 bases, J lost 1 base, and 13 bases stayed unmatched. CDR3 size: 20 residues. Germline assignment: CDR1 KGHSH and CDR2 LQKENI. CDR3 sequence (DNA): TGTGCCAGCTCACCCGTATGGAGACTAGCGGGGTTCCGGAACACCGGGGAGCTGTTTTTT. Translated, it gives CASSPVWRLAGFRNTGELFF.

The chain has TRBV19 and TRBJ2-1; 8 nucleotides align to TRBD2. This CDR3 is built from 16 residues. Germline CDR1 reads LNHDA; CDR2 reads SQIVND (reference sequence). Trimming at V came to 6 bases and at J to 4 bases, leaving 11 bases not matched to a gene. The CDR3 loop is CASSPGGGRSYNEQFF. CDR3 nucleotide sequence: TGTGCCAGTAGCCCGGGGGGCGGGAGGAGTTACAATGAGCAGTTCTTC.

The CDR3 DNA reads as TGCGCCAGCAGCCCCGGGACTCCGCCGAATCCCCTCCACTTT. Translation gives CASSPGTPPNPLHF. The rearrangement joins TRBV5-1 to TRBJ1-6, with D maybe TRBD1 (5 bases). Germline V gene sequence: CDR1 SGHRS, CDR2 YFSETQ. The CDR3 consists of 14 residues. V lost 4 bases and J 13 bases, leaving 18 bases between the germline ends.

The genes are TRBV11-3 and TRBJ2-7; 8 nucleotides line up with TRBD1. With 5 bases clipped from V and 3 bases from J, the junction kept 9 bases outside the gene matches. The CDR3 consists of 15 residues. In germline, CDR1 is SGHNT, CDR2 YENEEA. The CDR3 DNA sequence: TGTGCCAGCAGCCTAGGGTCCGGACAGGGCTACGAGCAGTACTTC. This codes for CASSLGSGQGYEQYF.

The chain is built from TRBV19 and TRBJ2-1, with 9 nucleotides matching TRBD2. The trim removed 2 bases at V and 9 bases at J, leaving 8 bases unmatched. The CDR3 totals 15 residues. Looked up from germline, CDR1 is LNHDA and CDR2 is SQIVND (reference sequence). This CDR3 is CASSILAGGPVEQFF. The CDR3 DNA is TGTGCCAGTAGTATACTGGCGGGAGGGCCGGTTGAGCAGTTCTTC. The full variable domain, in which reference TRBV19 and TRBJ2-1 provide the parts outside the CDR3, is DGGITQSPKYLFRKEGQNVTLSCEQNLNHDAMYWYRQDPGQGLRLIYYSQIVNDFQKGDIAEGYSVSREKKESFPLTVTSAQKNPTAFYLCASSILAGGPVEQFFGPGTRLTVL.

The chain combines TRBV7-6 with TRBJ2-1; 7 bases fit TRBD2. The J segment lost 2 bases and the V segment lost 1 base, leaving 5 bases of the junction unmatched. The CDR3 loop spans 16 amino acids. Germline V gene data show CDR1 as SGHVS and CDR2 as FNYEAQ. The CDR3 is CASSLEGGSPYNEQFF. The CDR3 DNA is TGTGCCAGCAGCTTAGAGGGCGGGAGCCCCTACAATGAGCAGTTCTTC.

The chain couples TRBV7-9 to TRBJ1-5, with D hard to call. This CDR3 spans 14 amino acids. Trimming stripped 5 bases from V and 2 bases from J, with 10 bases between. Per germline, CDR1 SEHNR and CDR2 FQNEAQ (reference sequence). The CDR3 nucleotides are TGTGCCAGCAGCAAAGGAGGCGGCAATCAGCCCCAGCATTTT. This translates into CASSKGGGNQPQHF.

The rearrangement uses TRBV12-5 and TRBJ1-5; tentatively, D is TRBD1 (6 bases). The CDR3 has 15 amino acids. Per the germline V gene, CDR1 is LGHNT and CDR2 is FRNRAP. The V and J ends lost 3 bases and 8 bases respectively, with 17 bases between them. The CDR3 nucleotides read TGTGCTAGTGGTTTTGAACAGGGTAATAGCAAGCCCCAGCATTTT. It is translated as CASGFEQGNSKPQHF.